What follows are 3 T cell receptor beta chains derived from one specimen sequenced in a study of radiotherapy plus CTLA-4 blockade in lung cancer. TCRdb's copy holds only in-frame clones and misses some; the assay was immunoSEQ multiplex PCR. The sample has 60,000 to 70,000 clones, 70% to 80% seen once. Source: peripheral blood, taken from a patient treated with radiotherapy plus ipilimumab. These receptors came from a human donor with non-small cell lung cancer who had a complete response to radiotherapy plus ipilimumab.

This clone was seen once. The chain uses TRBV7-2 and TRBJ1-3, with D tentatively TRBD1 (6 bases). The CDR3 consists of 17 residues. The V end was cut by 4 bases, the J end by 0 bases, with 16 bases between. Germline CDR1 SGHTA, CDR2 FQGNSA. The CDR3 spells CASSSGWGRLSGNTIYF. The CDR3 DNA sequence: TGTGCCAGCAGCTCTGGTTGGGGGCGCCTCTCTGGAAACACCATATATTTT.

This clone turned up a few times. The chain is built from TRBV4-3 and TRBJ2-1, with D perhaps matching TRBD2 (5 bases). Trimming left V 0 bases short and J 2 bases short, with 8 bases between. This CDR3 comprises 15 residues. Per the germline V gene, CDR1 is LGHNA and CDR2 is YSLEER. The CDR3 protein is CASSQDVGTYNEQFF. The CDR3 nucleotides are TGCGCCAGCAGCCAAGATGTCGGGACCTACAATGAGCAGTTCTTC.

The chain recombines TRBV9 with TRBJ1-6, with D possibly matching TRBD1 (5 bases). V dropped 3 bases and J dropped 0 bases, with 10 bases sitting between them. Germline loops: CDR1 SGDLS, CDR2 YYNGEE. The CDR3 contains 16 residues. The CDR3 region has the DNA TGTGCCAGCAGCGGAGGGACGAGCTCCTATAATTCACCCCTCCACTTT. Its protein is CASSGGTSSYNSPLHF.